This T cell receptor beta chain was sequenced during a study of T cell responses to AZD1222 COVID-19 vaccine. V shed 6 bases, J shed 6 bases, and the junction held 4 bases outside the gene matches. The CDR3 has 11 residues. Germline V CDR1 and CDR2: DFQATT, SNEGSKA (reference sequence). With regard to this clone: Its antigen is still unknown.

Findings of the study overall: Repertoire sampling occurred only after the peak T cell response.

The protocol was immunoSEQ multiplex PCR, while the TCRdb copy is restricted to in-frame clones and leaves out a portion. This table holds 100,000 or so clones, around nine tenths found once. Sequenced here: peripheral blood, sampled on day 0 of AZD1222 vaccination. V gene TRBV20-1 combines with J gene TRBJ1-2; 7 bases line up with TRBD1. The source is an adult in good health. Written as DNA, the CDR3 is TGCAGTGCCTCTGGGACAGATGGCTACACCTTC. It specifies CSASGTDGYTF.